The text below deals with one T cell receptor (beta chain). Its specific antigen is unknown. Per-nucleotide qualities are absent, and no much larger clonotype sits a single base away. This sample stems from a study of PD-L1 blockade in urothelial cancer (dated by TCRdb to about 2017). Context from the whole study: Therapy was started in about 2014 for all patients, and atezolizumab 1,200 mg was administered intravenously every 3 weeks. About 90% of the 29 patients were identified as males with urothelial cancer of bladder origin, and a prior smoking history was reported by 18 of 29 patients. An ECOG performance status of 0 or 1 was recorded for the patients, and 0 to 3 prior chemotherapy regimens had been received by the patients. Blood samples were analyzed at 3 weeks after treatment start (second dose) and at 6 weeks after treatment start. A median of 141,255 T cells and fewer than 85,000 unique TCRs was obtained from blood samples, and a median clonality of approximately 0.08 was observed. An exploratory multi-omic analysis was conducted of the somatic, immune and clinical correlates of response to PD-L1 blockade with atezolizumab in urothelial cancer. TCR sequencing covered pretreatment tumor samples and matched, serially collected peripheral blood taken before and after atezolizumab treatment. Progression-free survival longer than 6 months counted as durable clinical benefit, and TCR features were additionally tested against both progression-free and overall survival. In the same patients, whole exome sequencing and RNA sequencing of pretreatment tumors were performed in addition to TCR sequencing. Durable clinical benefit was achieved by nine patients and was not achieved by 20 patients. Approximately 30 patients had pretreatment blood TCR-seq, around 24 had at least one posttreatment blood collection, and around 24 had tumor TCR-seq.

The V end gives up 7 bases and the J end 4 bases, leaving 13 bases in the junction not matched to a gene. Sequences GTSNPN (CDR1) and SVGIG (CDR2) are obtained from the germline V gene (reference sequence). The CDR3 sequence holds 14 residues, the cysteine and phenylalanine included. Only the CDR3 region is kept as DNA, spanning 42 bases read in frame from base 1. Broad study findings and their caveats: A pretreatment peripheral blood TCR clonality below the median was linked to improved progression-free and overall survival. Because the sample size was small (n ≈ 30) and many of the analyses were exploratory, the results are meant to be hypothesis-generating. At 3 weeks after the start of treatment, tumor-associated TCR clones in peripheral blood had expanded more in patients with durable benefit (n ≈ 24, p = 0.022).

Synthetic TCR analog templates were spiked into each PCR so that absolute template abundance could be estimated from read counts. The immunoSEQ assay used bias-controlled V and J gene primers to amplify TCRbeta CDR3 regions from genomic DNA. Sequencing of rearranged TCRbeta segments was done at approximately 20X coverage. For the original study's pipeline: Clustering was used to correct sequencing errors, and CDR3s were annotated against IMGT so that V, D and J genes could be assigned. Downstream analyses used only productive TCRbeta rearrangements, leaving out any out-of-frame or stop-codon sequences. To compute clonality, Shannon entropy was normalized by the log of the number of unique productive sequences and then subtracted from one. Fisher's exact test with Benjamini-Hochberg correction, using a cutoff of adjusted p below 0.01, was how clones that differed between time points or between blood and tumor were identified. The clones in this table, taken by TCRdb from immuneACCESS, are in-frame only. Not every clone is retained; where verified, under half of the shortfall comes from an unresolved V gene, and the cause of the rest is unknown. The V and J calls and clone size are taken from that table; D and trimming were inferred from the DNA. This sample is represented by tens of thousands of clones; over 70% of them were singletons. About 4.5% of the sample belongs to the ten largest clones.

The cohort comprised around 31 patients with locally advanced or metastatic urothelial carcinoma treated at Memorial Sloan Kettering on a trial protocol. Peripheral blood mononuclear cells were collected pretreatment and during treatment, with between 1 and 8 total time points per patient. The Qiagen DNeasy Blood extraction kit was used to purify genomic DNA from total PBMCs and tumor samples. PBMCs were collected pretreatment and during treatment, and were isolated and stored as previously described. The source was PBMCs, collected around atezolizumab (anti-PD-L1) treatment. The receptor was isolated from a man aged 65 to 85 with urothelial cancer. Recombination joined TRBV30 with TRBJ2-7; 7 nucleotides in the junction match TRBD1. The nucleotides are TGTGCCTCGGACAGGCCCTCAAATCCTTACGAGCAGTACTTC. It codes for CASDRPSNPYEQYF. Where the CDR3 stops, the reference TRBV30 and TRBJ2-7 genes take over; the full variable domain is SQTIHQWPATLVQPVGSPLSLECTVEGTSNPNLYWYRQAAGRGLQLLFYSVGIGQISSEVPQNLSASRPQDRQFILSSKKLLLSDSGFYLCASDRPSNPYEQYFGPGTRLTVT.